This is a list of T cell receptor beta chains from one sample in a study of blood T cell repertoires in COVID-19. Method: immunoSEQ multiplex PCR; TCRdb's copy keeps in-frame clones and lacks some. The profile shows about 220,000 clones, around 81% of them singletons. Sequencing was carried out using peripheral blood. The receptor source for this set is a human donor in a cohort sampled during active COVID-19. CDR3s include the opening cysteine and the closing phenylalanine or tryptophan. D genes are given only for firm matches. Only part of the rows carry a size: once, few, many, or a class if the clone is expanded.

TGTGCCACCAGCAGAGATCGGGGTTCACCCCTCCACTTT	CATSRDRGSPLHF	TRBJ1-6	once	TRBV15	.
TGTGCCAGCTCAGCCAGGGACACCGGGGAGCTGTTTTTT	CASSARDTGELFF	TRBJ2-2	.	TRBV18	.
TGTGCCAGCAGCCAAGAGGGACAGGGGGCCTGGGAAGCTTTCTTT	CASSQEGQGAWEAFF	TRBJ1-1	once	TRBV4-2	TRBD1
TGTGCCTGGAGTGTTCTAGCGGGGGCCAATGAGCAGTTCTTC	CAWSVLAGANEQFF	TRBJ2-1	once	TRBV30	TRBD2
TGTGCCAGCAGCTTTGAACGGGGGGCCGAAGGTAGCACAGATACGCAGTATTTT	CASSFERGAEGSTDTQYF	TRBJ2-3	once	TRBV7-6	.
TGCGCCAGCAGCTTTGTGAGTGGCTCTAGCGGGAGCACAGATACGCAGTATTTT	CASSFVSGSSGSTDTQYF	TRBJ2-3	.	TRBV5-1	TRBD2
TGTGCCAGCAGTTTCACAGGGTTGGGTGAAGCTTTCTTT	CASSFTGLGEAFF	TRBJ1-1	few	TRBV12-3/TRBV12-4	.
TGTGCCAGCAGCGTAGATGGAGGGGTCAACAACATTCAGTACTTC	CASSVDGGVNNIQYF	TRBJ2-4	.	TRBV9	.
TGTGCCATCAGCCAAAAGAGGGGACTAGCTCCTATAAAGTTGGAGACCCAGTACTTC	CAISQKRGLAPIKLETQYF	TRBJ2-5	.	TRBV10-3	TRBD2
TGCGCCAGCAGCCCGTCCGGGGGTCGGAACACTGAAGCTTTCTTT	CASSPSGGRNTEAFF	TRBJ1-1	.	TRBV5-1	.
TGCAGCGTCTCGTCTCTGAACACTGAAGCTTTCTTT	CSVSSLNTEAFF	TRBJ1-1	.	TRBV29-1	.
TGTGCCAGCAGCTTGCCCGGACAGTCTTACTATGGCTACACCTTC	CASSLPGQSYYGYTF	TRBJ1-2	.	TRBV7-9	.
TGTGCCAGCAGTTTAACGATAGCGGCCTACAATGAGCAGTTCTTC	CASSLTIAAYNEQFF	TRBJ2-1	.	TRBV27	.
TGTGCCAGTAGTATAGCCCCGCCAGGGTACTACGAGCAGTACTTC	CASSIAPPGYYEQYF	TRBJ2-7	.	TRBV19	.
TGTGCCAGCAGCCCCTCAGGTTATGGCTACACCTTC	CASSPSGYGYTF	TRBJ1-2	.	TRBV9	.
TGTGCCAGCAGGACAGGGGGTTCACCCCTCCACTTT	CASRTGGSPLHF	TRBJ1-6	.	TRBV6-5	TRBD1
TGTGCCAGCAGCTTAGGGGACTCTGAGGTGGAGACCCAGTACTTC	CASSLGDSEVETQYF	TRBJ2-5	.	TRBV11-3	.
TGTGCCACCCAGGCCGACACTGAAGCTTTCTTT	CATQADTEAFF	TRBJ1-1	.	TRBV6-5	.
TGCGCCAGCAGCTTTAGTCCCTTCGGGTCTAGCGCAACTAATGAAAAACTGTTTTTT	CASSFSPFGSSATNEKLFF	TRBJ1-4	once	TRBV5-1	.
TGCAGCGTTGAGGAGGGGTCGGGGTATGGCTACACCTTC	CSVEEGSGYGYTF	TRBJ1-2	.	TRBV29-1	.
TGTGCCAGCAGCCAAGGGGTTGAAGCTTTCTTT	CASSQGVEAFF	TRBJ1-1	.	TRBV11-2	.
TGCGCCAGCAGCTGGACAGTGGACACTGGAAACACTGAAGCTTTCTTT	CASSWTVDTGNTEAFF	TRBJ1-1	.	TRBV5-1	.
TGCAGCGATTGGACAGGGGGGGGCGAGCAGTACTTC	CSDWTGGGEQYF	TRBJ2-7	many	TRBV29-1	TRBD1
TGTGCTAGTGGTTTGGGACTAGGCGAGCAGTACTTC	CASGLGLGEQYF	TRBJ2-7	.	TRBV12-5	.
TGTGCCAGCAGAAGGGGAACACAAGAGACCCAGTACTTC	CASRRGTQETQYF	TRBJ2-5	.	TRBV2	.
TGTGCCAGCAGTCCCCGACAGGGGAAGGTCCCATTTAGGGAGCAGTACTTC	CASSPRQGKVPFREQYF	TRBJ2-7	many	TRBV28	TRBD1
TGCGCCAGCAGCCCAGGACTAGAGTCCTACAATGAGCAGTTCTTC	CASSPGLESYNEQFF	TRBJ2-1	once	TRBV5-1	TRBD2
TGTGCCAGTAGTCTCGCAGGGCCGGATACGCAGTATTTT	CASSLAGPDTQYF	TRBJ2-3	.	TRBV19	.
TGCGCCAGCAGTGACCAGGGTATCTACGAGCAGTACTTC	CASSDQGIYEQYF	TRBJ2-7	.	TRBV10-2	.
TGCGCCAGCAGCTTGGGGCCTCAAGGAGATCAGCCCCAGCATTTT	CASSLGPQGDQPQHF	TRBJ1-5	.	TRBV5-1	.
TGTGCCAGCTCACCCTCCCAAGGTGGGACAGGGGACGATGAGCAGTTCTTC	CASSPSQGGTGDDEQFF	TRBJ2-1	.	TRBV18	TRBD1
TGTGTCATCCTCGGGTACATGAAGACTGAAGCTTTCTTT	CVILGYMKTEAFF	TRBJ1-1	few	TRBV28	.
TGTGCCAGCAGTGACGACATCCCATCCTACGAGCAGTACTTC	CASSDDIPSYEQYF	TRBJ2-7	.	TRBV2	.
TGTGCCAGTAAGAAGGACAGGGATTCTGGAAACACCATATATTTT	CASKKDRDSGNTIYF	TRBJ1-3	few	TRBV19	TRBD1
TGTGCCACCATACCGGGACAGCACACAGATACGCAGTATTTT	CATIPGQHTDTQYF	TRBJ2-3	.	TRBV27	TRBD1
TGTGCCAGCAGTTTGGAGGGGACCATCACCGGGGAGCTGTTTTTT	CASSLEGTITGELFF	TRBJ2-2	once	TRBV27	.
TGCGCCACCAGTGGAAGCGGGGGCCCTTCCTACGAGCAGTACTTC	CATSGSGGPSYEQYF	TRBJ2-7	once	TRBV23-1	TRBD2
TGTGCCACCAGCAGAGGGCGGGAGCTTCTTCACAATGAGCAGTTCTTC	CATSRGRELLHNEQFF	TRBJ2-1	.	TRBV15	TRBD2
TGTGCCAGTAATCGACAGGGGGCCTACGAGCAGTACTTC	CASNRQGAYEQYF	TRBJ2-7	.	TRBV19	TRBD1
TGCGCCAGCAGCTTAGCGAGCAACTCCTACAATGAGCAGTTCTTC	CASSLASNSYNEQFF	TRBJ2-1	.	TRBV5-1	.
TGTGCCAGCTATCAACTCGGGAGCCCTCCGGGACAGGGATCAAACTATGGCTACACCTTC	CASYQLGSPPGQGSNYGYTF	TRBJ1-2	.	TRBV28	TRBD1
TGTGCCAGCAGTTACTCAGGGAGCTCCTATAATTCACCCCTCCACTTT	CASSYSGSSYNSPLHF	TRBJ1-6	.	TRBV6-5	.
TGTGCCAGCCAGGACAGGAACACTGAAGCTTTCTTT	CASQDRNTEAFF	TRBJ1-1	.	TRBV25-1	.
TGTGCCAGCACCTTGAATTGGGAAACACAGGGAAACTATGGCTACACCTTC	CASTLNWETQGNYGYTF	TRBJ1-2	few	TRBV7-8	.
TGTGCCAGCAGATTAACAGGAGAATATGGCTACACCTTC	CASRLTGEYGYTF	TRBJ1-2	.	TRBV27	.
TGTGCCACCAGTGATGGGGGGGGGTACAATGAGCAGTTCTTC	CATSDGGGYNEQFF	TRBJ2-1	.	TRBV24-1	TRBD2
TGTGCCAGCAGCCGACACGGGACAGGCTCCTACGAGCAGTACTTC	CASSRHGTGSYEQYF	TRBJ2-7	.	TRBV6-5	TRBD1
TGTGCCAGCAGGGGCACGGGGGGTGGAAACACCATATATTTT	CASRGTGGGNTIYF	TRBJ1-3	.	TRBV28	.
TGTGCCAGCAGTGTCACAGGGGGGGGATCTGAAGCTTTCTTT	CASSVTGGGSEAFF	TRBJ1-1	many	TRBV2	TRBD1
TGTGCCAGCAGCTTGACGGGAGGTAACTACGAGCAGTACTTC	CASSLTGGNYEQYF	TRBJ2-7	.	TRBV5-6	TRBD2
TGTGCCAGCAGGGGGACAGGAGGAGATGGCTACACCTTC	CASRGTGGDGYTF	TRBJ1-2	.	TRBV6-5	TRBD1
TGCGCCAGCAGCTTCCGGGGGGAAGGCAATCAGCCCCAGCATTTT	CASSFRGEGNQPQHF	TRBJ1-5	once	TRBV5-1	.